A single sample is the source of the 28 T cell receptor beta chains below, sequenced in a study of Graves' ophthalmopathy and Graves' hyperthyroidism (dated by TCRdb to the late 2010s). TCRdb lists the instrument as Illumina HiSeq 2000. TCR beta CDR3 regions were amplified from RNA transcripts for repertoire sequencing. The first round of RT-PCR was done with HTBI primers and the Qiagen OneStep RT-PCR kit, and was followed by a second round of multiplex PCR, then size selection and purification. TCRdb redid the processing of the public reads, applying fastp at Q25 and MiXCR, and retained in-frame beta chains. Rows merge per CDR3 protein into single entries with the most common DNA and genes. The sample has approximately 210,000 distinct CDR3 sequences on record, over 25% of them singletons. The ten largest clones add up to approximately 8.6% of the sample. Sequenced: peripheral blood. These receptor sequences come from a middle-aged man with Graves' ophthalmopathy. Donor details come from another sample of the same person, matched by shared clones.

This clonotype was recorded many times. This chain connects TRBV29-1 to TRBJ2-7; D possibly corresponds to TRBD1 (6 bases). V lost 6 bases and J 3 bases, leaving 12 bases between the germline ends. The CDR3 consists of 12 residues. CDR1 is SQVTM and CDR2 is ANQGSEA in the germline V gene. This CDR3 is CSVGDTSYEQYF. CDR3 sequence (DNA): TGCAGCGTCGGGGACACCAGCTACGAGCAGTACTTC.

This clonotype was seen at least ten times. The CDR3 DNA reads TGTGCCAGCAGCCCTTTGAGCAGGGGCAACCCTGAAGCTTTCTTT. This sequence encodes CASSPLSRGNPEAFF. The gene calls are TRBV28 and TRBJ1-1; a weak D match, TRBD1 (6 bases). Germline V gene lookup returns CDR1 MDHEN and CDR2 SYDVKM. The length of the CDR3 is 15 residues. The germline V and J ends were trimmed by 6 bases and 6 bases, with 20 bases remaining between them.

This clonotype was seen at least ten times. The J gene is TRBJ2-5, the V gene TRBV4-1, with 11 nucleotides matching TRBD2. The junction had 11 bases not matched to a gene; V was cut back by 3 bases and J by 5 bases. The CDR3 totals 17 residues. From germline, CDR1 is MGHRA and CDR2 YSYEKL. The CDR3: CASSQTPSGRPHETQYF. The CDR3 bases are TGCGCCAGCAGCCAGACCCCTAGCGGGAGGCCCCATGAGACCCAGTACTTC.

V usage is TRBV7-2 and J usage is TRBJ2-7; 8 bases align to TRBD2. Trimming took 5 bases from V and 6 from J; bases not matched to a gene: 9. This CDR3 comprises 14 residues. Germline CDR1 and CDR2: SGHTA and FQGNSA. CDR3 DNA: TGTGCCAGCAGCCCTCAGCGGGGGCTTTCCGAGCAGTACTTC. This gives the protein CASSPQRGLSEQYF.

V usage is TRBV28 and J usage is TRBJ1-5; 11 bases agree with TRBD1. The CDR3 contains 18 residues. The ends lost 2 bases at V and 0 bases at J; junction bases unmatched: 6. Germline assignment: CDR1 MDHEN and CDR2 SYDVKM. This chain's CDR3 is CASSLGTGGSFSNQPQHF. The DNA for the CDR3 is TGTGCCAGCAGTTTAGGGACAGGGGGTAGTTTTAGCAATCAGCCCCAGCATTTT.

The J gene is TRBJ1-6, the V gene TRBV6-1, with no clear D. From germline, CDR1 is MNHNS and CDR2 SASEGT. V was shortened by 2 bases and J by 10 bases, with 9 bases between the two germline ends. The CDR3 is 13 amino acids. In DNA, the CDR3 is TGTGCCAGCAGTGAAAAAAGAGGGTCACCCCTCCACTTT. It is translated as CASSEKRGSPLHF.

This clonotype was detected ten times or more. The chain recombines TRBV9 with TRBJ1-5; D is unresolved. The V end was cut by 2 bases, the J end by 0 bases, with 9 bases between. The CDR3 is 15 amino acids. Germline CDR1 SGDLS, CDR2 YYNGEE. The CDR3 DNA sequence: TGTGCCAGCAGCGTGGGCAGTGATAGCAATCAGCCCCAGCATTTT. The encoded protein is CASSVGSDSNQPQHF. Together with reference TRBV9 and TRBJ1-5, the CDR3 gives the full variable domain: DSGVTQTPKHLITATGQRVTLRCSPRSGDLSVYWYQQSLDQGLQFLIQYYNGEERAKGNILERFSAQQFPDLHSELNLSSLELGDSALYFCASSVGSDSNQPQHFGDGTRLSIL.

This clonotype was picked up a small number of times. This rearrangement joins TRBV12-3 or TRBV12-4 to TRBJ1-2; D unresolved. This CDR3 spans 14 amino acids. V lost 7 bases and J 8 bases, leaving 20 bases between the germline ends. The DNA for the CDR3 is TGTGCCAGCACCCCAGGCACGGGCTCGGCCGGCTACACCTTC. It is translated as CASTPGTGSAGYTF.

DNA for the CDR3: TGCGCCAGCAGACAACTAGCGGGACAAGAGACCCAGTACTTC. This translates into CASRQLAGQETQYF. V and J are TRBV10-2 and TRBJ2-5; TRBD2 aligns across 10 bases. The CDR3 totals 14 residues. V lost 6 bases and J lost 2; bases outside the gene matches: 3. Germline CDR1 is WSHSY and CDR2 is SAAADI.

This clonotype was recorded many times. This chain joins TRBV5-1 and TRBJ2-5; 7 nucleotides align to TRBD2. The CDR3 is 15 residues long. After removal of 3 bases from V and 2 bases from J, the junction contained 7 bases not matched to a gene. Per the germline V gene, CDR1 is SGHRS and CDR2 is YFSETQ. CDR3 loop: CASSYPPRGQETQYF. As DNA, the CDR3 is TGCGCCAGCAGCTACCCACCGCGGGGGCAAGAGACCCAGTACTTC.

V usage is TRBV6-1 and J usage is TRBJ1-1; D is possibly TRBD1 (5 bases). The CDR3 has 13 amino acids. CDR1 and CDR2 from the germline V gene are MNHNS and SASEGT. V gave up 6 bases and J gave up 2 bases, with 10 bases separating them. The CDR3 nucleotides are TGTGCCAGCAGGCGGACACCCAACACTGAAGCTTTCTTT. This codes for CASRRTPNTEAFF.

The chain joins TRBV20-1 to TRBJ2-4; 8 positions agree with TRBD1. The junction had 13 bases not matched to a gene; V was cut back by 3 bases and J by 3 bases. This CDR3 is 17 amino acids long. Per germline, CDR1 DFQATT and CDR2 SNEGSKA (reference sequence). CDR3 bases: TGCAGTGCTAGTTGGGGGGCAGGGGGCGCGGGCAAAAACATTCAGTACTTC. The encoded protein is CSASWGAGGAGKNIQYF.

The chain recombines TRBV6-5 with TRBJ1-1; D is uncertain. CDR1 is MNHEY, CDR2 SVGAGI, per germline. The CDR3 has 14 residues. Trimming removed 8 bases at V and 1 base at J, with 14 bases between. CDR3 DNA: TGTGCCAGCGAGTTGAACGGAGAGAACACTGAAGCTTTCTTT. It is translated as CASELNGENTEAFF.

This clonotype came up many times. The chain employs TRBV12-3 or TRBV12-4 and TRBJ2-2; the match to TRBD1 covers 7 bases. The CDR3 contains 13 residues. Trimming took 11 bases from V and 4 from J; bases not matched to a gene: 7. The CDR3 coding sequence is TGTGCCGGAACAGGGGCGAGCACCGGGGAGCTGTTTTTT. Translation: CAGTGASTGELFF.

In its sample, this clonotype was seen many times. This chain links TRBV6-1 with TRBJ2-7; D gene unclear. The CDR3 is made up of 15 amino acids. The V end lost 6 bases, the J end lost 3 bases, and 18 bases lay between the germline ends. The V gene's germline CDR1 is MNHNS and CDR2 SASEGT. The CDR3 protein is CASRIGRLESYEQYF. CDR3 coding DNA: TGTGCCAGCAGAATCGGTAGACTGGAAAGCTACGAGCAGTACTTC.

Many counts were recorded for this clonotype. The chain uses TRBV12-3 or TRBV12-4 and TRBJ2-2, with D uncertain. V lost 2 bases to trimming and J lost 5 bases, with 6 bases between them. The CDR3 runs 13 residues. The CDR3 region is CASSLYGTGELFF. The CDR3 DNA sequence: TGTGCCAGCAGTTTATACGGGACCGGGGAGCTGTTTTTT.

The gene calls are TRBV29-1 and TRBJ2-5, with 7 bases matching TRBD1. V gave up 4 bases and J gave up 5 bases; unmatched junction bases: 4. The CDR3 consists of 12 residues. Germline CDR1 is SQVTM and CDR2 is ANQGSEA. The CDR3 reads CSVVVRGETQYF. CDR3 in DNA: TGCAGCGTTGTGGTCAGGGGGGAGACCCAGTACTTC.

This clonotype has ten or more counts. This chain links TRBV24-1 with TRBJ2-7; 10 positions agree with TRBD2. J gave up 3 bases and V 9 bases, and 10 bases lay outside the gene matches. The CDR3 has 15 amino acids. Germline V CDR1 and CDR2: KGHDR, SFDVKD. In nucleotides, the CDR3 is TGTGCCACCGAGTCCGGGACTAGCGCAAGCTACGAGCAGTACTTC. Its protein is CATESGTSASYEQYF.

This clonotype was found many times. The chain joins TRBV29-1 to TRBJ1-1; no firm D call. The CDR3 length is 13 residues. Trimming cost V 6 bases and J 3 bases, with 14 bases left between them. Germline-derived CDR1 and CDR2 are SQVTM and ANQGSEA. The CDR3, as DNA: TGCAGCGTATCCCCCCGACGGCACACTGAAGCTTTCTTT. Encoded protein: CSVSPRRHTEAFF.

CDR3 region: CASSQDGLAKETQYF. The CDR3 nucleotides read TGTGCCAGCAGCCAAGATGGGCTAGCCAAAGAGACCCAGTACTTC. The V gene is TRBV14, the J gene TRBJ2-5, with D possibly TRBD2 on 5 matching bases. This CDR3 contains 15 residues. V lost 0 bases and J 3 bases, leaving 11 bases between the germline ends. Per the germline V gene, CDR1 is SGHDN and CDR2 is FVKESK.

J is TRBJ2-5 and V is TRBV6-1, with TRBD1 matching over 9 bases. The trim removed 5 bases at V and 1 base at J, leaving 5 bases unmatched. Germline assignment: CDR1 MNHNS and CDR2 SASEGT. The length of the CDR3 is 15 residues. The CDR3 bases are TGTGCCAGCAGTCCCCAGACAGGGGGCCAAGAGACCCAGTACTTC. This encodes CASSPQTGGQETQYF.

The table lists this clonotype with many counts. V and J are TRBV12-3 or TRBV12-4 and TRBJ1-6, with 9 bases identical to TRBD1. The CDR3 loop spans 14 amino acids. The junction had 4 bases not matched to a gene; V was cut back by 4 bases and J by 9 bases. DNA for the CDR3: TGTGCCAGCAGTTCTACAGGGGGCAGTTCACCCCTCCACTTT. The encoded protein is CASSSTGGSSPLHF.

The chain recombines TRBV6-2 or TRBV6-3 with TRBJ2-7; 8 nucleotides align to TRBD2. The CDR3 runs 17 residues. V lost 4 bases, J lost 6 bases, and 17 bases stayed unmatched. Germline assignment: CDR1 MNHEY and CDR2 SVGEGT. The CDR3: CASSSFPVLAEGGEQYF. The CDR3 nucleotides are TGTGCCAGCAGTTCCTTCCCTGTACTAGCGGAGGGGGGCGAGCAGTACTTC.

This clonotype occurred many times. The chain has TRBV20-1 and TRBJ1-2; D is undetermined. The CDR3 covers 15 residues. Germline V CDR1 and CDR2: DFQATT, SNEGSKA (reference sequence). Trimming left V 5 bases short and J 1 base short, with 17 bases between. The CDR3 DNA follows: TGCAGTGCTGGAATTACGGGTGACGATAACTATGGCTACACCTTC. It encodes CSAGITGDDNYGYTF.

Many counts were recorded for this clonotype. This chain uses TRBV20-1 with TRBJ2-7; D not resolved. This CDR3 spans 12 amino acids. V gave up 5 bases and J gave up 5 bases, with 13 bases separating them. Germline values: CDR1 DFQATT, CDR2 SNEGSKA (reference sequence). DNA for the CDR3: TGCAGTGCTCGCGCCGGGCCCCACGAGCAGTACTTC. Residues: CSARAGPHEQYF.

The chain uses TRBV12-3 or TRBV12-4 and TRBJ1-1; TRBD1 is a possible D gene (6 bases). This CDR3 spans 15 amino acids. V shed 6 bases and J shed 1 base, with 15 bases lying between them. The CDR3 sequence: CASRGTTGQNTEAFF. CDR3 bases: TGTGCCAGCAGGGGGACAACAGGGCAGAACACTGAAGCTTTCTTT.

This clonotype has ten or more counts. The chain carries TRBV18 and TRBJ1-1; no reliable D call. The CDR3 length is 12 residues. Germline V gene lookup returns CDR1 KGHSH and CDR2 LQKENI. Deletions cut 3 bases from V and 7 bases from J, with 9 bases between. This chain's CDR3 is CASSPRHLEAFF. The DNA of the CDR3 is TGTGCCAGCTCACCTAGACACCTTGAAGCTTTCTTT.

This clonotype has at least ten counts. The gene calls are TRBV7-2 and TRBJ2-7, with 8 bases that match TRBD1. In germline, CDR1 is SGHTA, CDR2 FQGNSA. Germline trimming cut 5 bases from V and 2 bases from J; bases unmatched to any gene: 8. CDR3 length equals 15 residues. The CDR3 protein is CASSADRVGTYEQYF. The CDR3 DNA reads as TGTGCCAGCAGCGCGGACAGGGTGGGCACCTACGAGCAGTACTTC.